The 9 T cell receptor beta chains below come from one sample, sequenced in a study of T-cell reconstitution after alpha-beta-depleted transplantation in children. Unique molecular identifiers were incorporated into the prepared TCRbeta library. A single record per CDR3 protein comes from TCRdb applying MiXCR to the PCR reads. The table shows about 540,000 distinct CDR3 sequences, with approximately 20% occurring only once. The specimen was PBMCs from the stem cell graft donor, collected from the stem cell graft. The receptors were gathered from a human donor who donated a stem cell graft to a child with acute lymphoblastic leukemia.

The chain couples TRBV5-1 to TRBJ1-2, with 11 bases identical to TRBD1. V shed 4 bases, J shed 12 bases, and the junction held 8 bases outside the gene matches. The germline gives CDR1 SGHRS, CDR2 YFSETQ. This CDR3 is 13 amino acids long. CDR3 DNA sequence: TGCGCCAGCAGCCCAGGACAGGGGGCGGTTGACACCTTC. It specifies CASSPGQGAVDTF.

V usage is TRBV6-1 and J usage is TRBJ1-2, with 9 bases that match TRBD1. Looked up from germline, CDR1 is MNHNS and CDR2 is SASEGT. The CDR3 has 14 amino acids. V lost 5 bases, J lost 3 bases, and 4 bases stayed unmatched. CDR3 coding DNA: TGTGCCAGCAGTCCATGGACAGGGGACTATGGCTACACCTTC. Amino acid sequence: CASSPWTGDYGYTF.

This clonotype was observed a few times. V and J are TRBV7-3 and TRBJ2-2; D may be TRBD2 (6 bases). The CDR3 length is 18 residues. The V gene's germline CDR1 is SGHTA and CDR2 FQGTGA. V was shortened by 2 bases and J by 5 bases, with 21 bases between the two germline ends. CDR3 sequence: CASSLFAVGQGGTGELFF. In DNA, the CDR3 is TGTGCCAGCAGCTTATTCGCCGTAGGGCAGGGAGGAACCGGGGAGCTGTTTTTT. Supplemented by reference TRBV7-3 and TRBJ2-2, the full variable domain reads GAGVSQTPSNKVTEKGKYVELRCDPISGHTALYWYRQSLGQGPEFLIYFQGTGAADDSGLPNDRFFAVRPEGSVSTLKIQRTERGDSAVYLCASSLFAVGQGGTGELFFGEGSRLTVL.

This chain uses TRBV7-9 with TRBJ2-5, with D perhaps matching TRBD1 (6 bases). Between the trimmed V and J ends, which lost 1 base and 1 base, there was a span of 10 bases. The germline V gene encodes CDR1 SEHNR and CDR2 FQNEAQ (reference sequence). CDR3 length: 15 residues. The CDR3 reads CASSLVGQLQETQYF. In nucleotides, the CDR3 is TGTGCCAGCAGCTTAGTTGGACAGCTCCAAGAGACCCAGTACTTC. The full variable domain, with the rest looked up from reference TRBV7-9 and TRBJ2-5, is DTGVSQNPRHKITKRGQNVTFRCDPISEHNRLYWYRQTLGQGPEFLTYFQNEAQLEKSRLLSDRFSAERPKGSFSTLEIQRTEQGDSAMYLCASSLVGQLQETQYFGPGTRLLVL.

This chain uses TRBV4-2 with TRBJ2-2, with 16 nucleotides matching TRBD2. This CDR3 contains 23 residues. From germline, CDR1 is LGHNA and CDR2 YNFKEQ. With 0 bases clipped from V and 6 bases from J, the junction kept 19 bases outside the gene matches. The CDR3: CASSQEIAGTSGRGNGNAGELFF. In DNA, the CDR3 is TGTGCCAGCAGCCAAGAGATAGCCGGGACTAGCGGGAGGGGCAATGGTAATGCCGGGGAGCTGTTTTTT.

This clonotype was seen more than once but under ten times. This chain uses TRBV4-2 with TRBJ2-3; TRBD2 agrees at 8 bases. Germline CDR1 reads LGHNA; CDR2 reads YNFKEQ. The CDR3 contains 15 residues. Trimming cost V 5 bases and J 4 bases; bases outside gene matches: 8. CDR3 bases: TGTGCCAGCAGCGTGATTAGCGGGATCCCAGATACGCAGTATTTT. It yields the protein CASSVISGIPDTQYF.

This chain joins TRBV9 and TRBJ2-5; TRBD1 matches 12 bases. This CDR3 has 17 amino acids. V trimming: 0 bases; J trimming: 5 bases; junction bases outside the gene matches: 8. CDR1 SGDLS and CDR2 YYNGEE come from the germline V gene. As DNA, the CDR3 is TGTGCCAGCAGCGTAGGGGAGGGACAGGGGGCTTTGGAGACCCAGTACTTC. It specifies CASSVGEGQGALETQYF.

The V and J genes are TRBV20-1 and TRBJ2-1; the D gene could be TRBD1 or TRBD2 (5 bases each). Germline loops: CDR1 DFQATT, CDR2 SNEGSKA (reference sequence). Trimming took 1 base from V and 9 from J, leaving 13 bases between them. The CDR3 totals 13 residues. CDR3 in amino acids: CSARASWGSEQFF. CDR3 DNA: TGCAGTGCTAGAGCCTCCTGGGGGAGTGAGCAGTTCTTC.

This chain uses TRBV7-2 with TRBJ2-4; D is possibly TRBD1 (7 bases). The CDR3 runs to 17 residues. CDR1 and CDR2 (germline): SGHTA, FQGNSA. The germline V and J ends were trimmed by 1 base and 3 bases, with 16 bases remaining between them. CDR3 sequence (DNA): TGTGCCAGCAGCTTAGGCGGGGCCCAGGGGGTCAAAAACATTCAGTACTTC. This codes for CASSLGGAQGVKNIQYF.